This T cell receptor (beta chain) is drawn from a study of beta chain features in type 1 diabetes. The CDR3 runs 14 residues. Germline CDR1 is SNHLY and CDR2 is FYNNEI. The V segment lost 7 bases and the J segment 7 bases; nucleotides outside the gene matches: 7. The investigators reverse transcribed all of the isolated RNA, so they sequenced expressed TCRB transcripts. Naive, central memory and regulatory T cell samples came to a mean of roughly 3.6 million reads. Method: immunoSEQ multiplex PCR; TCRdb's copy keeps in-frame clones and lacks some. The sample lists hundreds of thousands of clones; 68% were seen once. Worth noting for this clone: Its antigen remains unidentified.

General study results and limits: All four CD4+ subsets of Type 1 diabetes patients contained TCRB CDR3s that were moderately but significantly shorter. Within patients, naive, central memory and Treg TCRB repertoires seemed more similar than within healthy donors. Reduced insertions and increased deletions marked VDJ junctions in type 1 diabetes patients.

The specimen sequenced was naive CD4+ T cells from blood. This clonotype was obtained from a young man in good health. This chain connects TRBV2 to TRBJ2-1; 10 bases fit TRBD2. The CDR3 DNA reads TGTGCCAGCAATAGGCTAGCGGGAGTAAATGAGCAGTTCTTC. This encodes CASNRLAGVNEQFF.